The rows below give T cell receptor beta chains drawn from one sample of a study of blood T cell repertoires in COVID-19. TCRdb's copy holds only in-frame clones and misses some; the assay was immunoSEQ multiplex PCR. The top ten hold over 9.5% of the sample, which has about 440,000 clones, 88% seen once. The specimen was peripheral blood. These receptors were taken from a woman aged 50 to 60 with COVID-19, enrolled during active disease. Each CDR3 is given with its conserved first and last residue. Fields, in order: V gene, J gene, CDR3 protein.

V: TRBV2
J: TRBJ2-7
CDR3: CASSTSYEQYF

V: TRBV9
J: TRBJ2-1
CDR3: CASSVPGTGVPNNEQFF

V: TRBV24-1
J: TRBJ2-3
CDR3: CATSDLWASTDTQYF

V: TRBV11-2
J: TRBJ2-1
CDR3: CASSSVYQFF

V: TRBV6-5
J: TRBJ1-1
CDR3: CASSSLRSPAFF

V: TRBV9
J: TRBJ1-6
CDR3: CASSVGGLPGALHF

V: TRBV3-1/TRBV3-2
J: TRBJ1-2
CDR3: CASSQVQGEGNYGYTF

V: TRBV7-9
J: TRBJ2-1
CDR3: CASSGPLAASENEQFF

V: TRBV19
J: TRBJ1-1
CDR3: CASSLQGPNPMNTEAFF

V: TRBV19
J: TRBJ2-7
CDR3: CASSAGTGLEQYF

V: TRBV19
J: TRBJ1-4
CDR3: CASSPQGTNEKLFF

V: TRBV11-2
J: TRBJ1-4
CDR3: CASSFRVGEKLFF

V: TRBV27
J: TRBJ1-5
CDR3: CASSAQGAGVYNQPQHF

V: TRBV27
J: TRBJ2-3
CDR3: CASSLLSRGTDTQYF

V: TRBV11-2
J: TRBJ1-1
CDR3: CASSLDWAGGTEAFF

V: TRBV4-1
J: TRBJ2-3
CDR3: CASSPRRSDTQYF

V: TRBV6-5
J: TRBJ1-4
CDR3: CASGSAVGEKLFF

V: TRBV3-1/TRBV3-2
J: TRBJ1-2
CDR3: CASGDRGGLYGYTF

V: TRBV19
J: TRBJ1-2
CDR3: CASEVRNGGYTF

V: TRBV5-4
J: TRBJ1-2
CDR3: CASSLAGTGPQEHYGYTF